One sample yielded the 2 T cell receptor beta chains listed below, sequenced in a study of blood T cell repertoires in COVID-19. Sequencing used immunoSEQ multiplex PCR; TCRdb keeps in-frame clones, though not all of them. The sample lists about 210,000 clones; around nine tenths were seen once. Sequencing input: peripheral blood. Every receptor here comes from a man between 18 and 29 years old with active or convalescent COVID-19.

V is TRBV5-1 and J is TRBJ2-2, with 15 bases aligning to TRBD2. The CDR3 contains 18 residues. V was pared by 4 bases and J by 7 bases, with 11 bases of the junction left unmatched. Germline CDR1 is SGHRS and CDR2 is YFSETQ. The CDR3 is CASSLRTSGGAEGGELFF. The DNA of the CDR3 is TGCGCCAGCAGCCTACGGACTAGCGGGGGGGCCGAGGGCGGGGAGCTGTTTTTT.

DNA for the CDR3: TGTGCCAGCAGCCTAGCTGGGGCCAACGTCCTGACTTTC. This translates into CASSLAGANVLTF. The genes are TRBV5-6 and TRBJ2-6; D call uncertain. CDR1 and CDR2 (germline): SGHDT, YYEEEE. V lost 4 bases and J lost 2, with 4 bases in between. CDR3 length: 13 residues.